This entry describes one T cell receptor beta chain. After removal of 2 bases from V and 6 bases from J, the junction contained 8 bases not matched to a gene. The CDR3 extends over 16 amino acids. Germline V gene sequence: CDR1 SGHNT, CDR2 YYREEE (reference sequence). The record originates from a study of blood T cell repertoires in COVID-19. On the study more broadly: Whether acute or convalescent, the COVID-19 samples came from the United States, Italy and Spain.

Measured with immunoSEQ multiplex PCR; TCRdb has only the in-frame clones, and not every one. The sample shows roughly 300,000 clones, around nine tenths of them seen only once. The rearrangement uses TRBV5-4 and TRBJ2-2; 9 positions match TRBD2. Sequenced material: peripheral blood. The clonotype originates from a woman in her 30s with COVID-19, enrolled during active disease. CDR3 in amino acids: CASSFIAGVGAGELFF. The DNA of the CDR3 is TGTGCCAGCAGCTTCATAGCGGGAGTAGGCGCCGGGGAGCTGTTTTTT. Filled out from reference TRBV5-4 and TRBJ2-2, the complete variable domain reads ETGVTQSPTHLIKTRGQQVTLRCSSQSGHNTVSWYQQALGQGPQFIFQYYREEENGRGNFPPRFSGLQFPNYSSELNVNALELDDSALYLCASSFIAGVGAGELFFGEGSRLTVL.